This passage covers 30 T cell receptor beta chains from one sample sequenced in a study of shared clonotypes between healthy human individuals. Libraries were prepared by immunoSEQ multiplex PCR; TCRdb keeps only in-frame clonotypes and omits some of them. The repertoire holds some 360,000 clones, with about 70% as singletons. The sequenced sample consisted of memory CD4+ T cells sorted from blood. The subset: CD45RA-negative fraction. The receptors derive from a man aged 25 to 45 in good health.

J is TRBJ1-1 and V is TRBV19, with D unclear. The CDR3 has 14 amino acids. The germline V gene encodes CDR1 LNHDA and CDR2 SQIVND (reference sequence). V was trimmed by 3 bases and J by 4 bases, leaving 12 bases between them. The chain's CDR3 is CASSILERVTEAFF. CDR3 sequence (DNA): TGTGCCAGTAGTATCCTGGAGCGCGTCACTGAAGCTTTCTTT.

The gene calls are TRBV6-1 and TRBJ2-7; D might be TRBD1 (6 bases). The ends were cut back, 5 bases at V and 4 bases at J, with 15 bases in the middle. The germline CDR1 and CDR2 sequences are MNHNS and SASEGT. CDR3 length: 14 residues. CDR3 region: CASSHTSQGYEQYF. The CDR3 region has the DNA TGTGCCAGCAGTCATACATCGCAGGGGTACGAGCAGTACTTC.

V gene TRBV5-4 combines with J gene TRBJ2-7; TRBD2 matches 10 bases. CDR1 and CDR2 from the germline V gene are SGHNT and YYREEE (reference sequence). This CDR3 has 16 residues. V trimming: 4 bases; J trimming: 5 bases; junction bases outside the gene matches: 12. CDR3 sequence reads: CASSPKASGSFDEQYF. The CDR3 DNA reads TGTGCCAGCAGCCCTAAGGCTAGCGGGAGCTTCGACGAGCAGTACTTC.

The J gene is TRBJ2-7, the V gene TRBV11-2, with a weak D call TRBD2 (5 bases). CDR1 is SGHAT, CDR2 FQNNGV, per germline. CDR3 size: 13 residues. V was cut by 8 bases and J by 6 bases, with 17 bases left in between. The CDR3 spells CASSPGISGEQYF. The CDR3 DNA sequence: TGTGCCAGCTCTCCGGGGATCTCGGGCGAGCAGTACTTC.

CDR3 loop: CASSEVRYGVTGELFF. The CDR3 DNA reads TGCGCCAGCAGTGAGGTTCGGTATGGCGTCACCGGGGAGCTGTTTTTT. V gene TRBV10-2 combines with J gene TRBJ2-2; no definite D call. Germline V gene sequence: CDR1 WSHSY, CDR2 SAAADI. This CDR3 has 16 residues. Trimming pared 2 bases from V and 4 bases from J, leaving 14 bases between.

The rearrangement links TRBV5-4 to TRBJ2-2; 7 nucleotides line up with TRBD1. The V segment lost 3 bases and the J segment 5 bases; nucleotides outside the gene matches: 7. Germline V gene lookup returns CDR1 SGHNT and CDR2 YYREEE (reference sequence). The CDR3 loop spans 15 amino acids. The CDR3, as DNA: TGTGCCAGCAGCTCTGCAGGGGGAAGTACCGGGGAGCTGTTTTTT. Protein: CASSSAGGSTGELFF.

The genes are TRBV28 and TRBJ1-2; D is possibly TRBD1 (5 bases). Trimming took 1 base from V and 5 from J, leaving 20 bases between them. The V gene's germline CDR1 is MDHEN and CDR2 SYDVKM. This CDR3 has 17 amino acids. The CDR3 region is CASSLLRTPSREYGYTF. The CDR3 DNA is TGTGCCAGCAGTTTATTAAGGACACCGAGCCGGGAGTATGGCTACACCTTC.

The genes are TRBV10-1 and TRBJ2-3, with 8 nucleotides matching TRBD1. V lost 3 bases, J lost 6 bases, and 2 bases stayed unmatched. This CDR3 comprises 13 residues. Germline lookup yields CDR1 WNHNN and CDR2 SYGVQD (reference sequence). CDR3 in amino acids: CASSDWTGDTQYF. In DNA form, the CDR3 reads TGCGCCAGCAGTGATTGGACAGGGGATACGCAGTATTTT.

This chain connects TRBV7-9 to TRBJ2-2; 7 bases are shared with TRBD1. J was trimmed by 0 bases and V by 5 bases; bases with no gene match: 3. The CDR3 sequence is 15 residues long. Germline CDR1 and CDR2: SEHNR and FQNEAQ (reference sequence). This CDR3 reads CASSHRGSNTGELFF. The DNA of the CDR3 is TGTGCCAGCAGCCACAGGGGTTCGAACACCGGGGAGCTGTTTTTT.

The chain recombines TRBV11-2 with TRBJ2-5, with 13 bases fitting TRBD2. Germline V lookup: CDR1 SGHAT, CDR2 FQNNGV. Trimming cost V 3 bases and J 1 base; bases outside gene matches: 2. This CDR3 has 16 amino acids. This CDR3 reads CASSFTSGRAQETQYF. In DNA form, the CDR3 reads TGTGCCAGCAGCTTTACTAGCGGGAGGGCCCAAGAGACCCAGTACTTC. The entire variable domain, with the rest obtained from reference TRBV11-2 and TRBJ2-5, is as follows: EAGVAQSPRYKIIEKRQSVAFWCNPISGHATLYWYQQILGQGPKLLIQFQNNGVVDDSQLPKDRFSAERLKGVDSTLKIQPAKLEDSAVYLCASSFTSGRAQETQYFGPGTRLLVL.

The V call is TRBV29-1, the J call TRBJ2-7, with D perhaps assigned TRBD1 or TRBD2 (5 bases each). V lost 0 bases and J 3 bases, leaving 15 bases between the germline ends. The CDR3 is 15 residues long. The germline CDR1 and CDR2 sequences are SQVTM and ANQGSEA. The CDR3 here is CSVEDGGFLCYEQYF. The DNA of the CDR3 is TGCAGCGTTGAAGATGGGGGATTCCTTTGCTACGAGCAGTACTTC.

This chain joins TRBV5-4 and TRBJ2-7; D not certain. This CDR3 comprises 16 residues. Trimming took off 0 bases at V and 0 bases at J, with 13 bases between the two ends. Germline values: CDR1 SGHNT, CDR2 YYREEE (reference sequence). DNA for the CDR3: TGTGCCAGCAGCTTGGGGGGTAGGGATCACTCCTACGAGCAGTACTTC. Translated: CASSLGGRDHSYEQYF.

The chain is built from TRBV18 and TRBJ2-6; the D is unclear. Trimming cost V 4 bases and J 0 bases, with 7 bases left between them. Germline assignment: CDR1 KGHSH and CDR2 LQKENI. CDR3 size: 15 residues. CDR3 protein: CASSLRASGANVLTF. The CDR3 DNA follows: TGTGCCAGCTCACTACGTGCCTCTGGGGCCAACGTCCTGACTTTC. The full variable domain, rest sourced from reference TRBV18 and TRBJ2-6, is NAGVMQNPRHLVRRRGQEARLRCSPMKGHSHVYWYRQLPEEGLKFMVYLQKENIIDESGMPKERFSAEFPKEGPSILRIQQVVRGDSAAYFCASSLRASGANVLTFGAGSRLTVL.

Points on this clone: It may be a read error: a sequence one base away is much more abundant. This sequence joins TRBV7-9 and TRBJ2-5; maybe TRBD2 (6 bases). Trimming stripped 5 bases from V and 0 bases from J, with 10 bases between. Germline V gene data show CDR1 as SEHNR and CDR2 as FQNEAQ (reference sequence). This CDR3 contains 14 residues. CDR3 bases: TGTGCCAGCAGCCCCCGGACTAACCAAGAGACCCAGTACTTC. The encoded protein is CASSPRTNQETQYF.

The CDR3 is CASSTGFPSNYGYTF. DNA for the CDR3: TGTGCCAGCAGTACCGGGTTCCCATCTAACTATGGCTACACCTTC. This chain connects TRBV28 to TRBJ1-2; no firm D call. The V end lost 5 bases, the J end lost 0 bases, and 13 bases lay between the germline ends. Germline CDR1 and CDR2: MDHEN and SYDVKM. The CDR3 runs to 15 residues.

The CDR3 sequence: CASSQNPSNQPQHF. The CDR3 coding sequence is TGTGCCAGCAGTCAAAACCCTAGCAATCAGCCCCAGCATTTT. The chain links TRBV2 to TRBJ1-5; D gene unclear. The germline CDR1 and CDR2 sequences are SNHLY and FYNNEI. The CDR3 spans 14 residues. V lost 5 bases and J lost 0, with 8 bases in between.

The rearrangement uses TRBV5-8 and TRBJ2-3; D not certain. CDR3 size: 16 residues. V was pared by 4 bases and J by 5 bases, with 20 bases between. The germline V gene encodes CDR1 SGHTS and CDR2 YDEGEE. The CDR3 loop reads CASSQLGRRTIDTQYF. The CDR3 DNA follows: TGTGCCAGCAGCCAACTGGGCCGTCGCACGATAGATACGCAGTATTTT.

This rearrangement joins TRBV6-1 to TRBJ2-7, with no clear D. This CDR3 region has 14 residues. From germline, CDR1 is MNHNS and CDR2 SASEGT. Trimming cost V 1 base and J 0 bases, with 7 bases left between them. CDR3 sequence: CASSEVVRSYEQYF. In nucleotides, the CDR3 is TGTGCCAGCAGTGAAGTGGTCCGCTCCTACGAGCAGTACTTC.

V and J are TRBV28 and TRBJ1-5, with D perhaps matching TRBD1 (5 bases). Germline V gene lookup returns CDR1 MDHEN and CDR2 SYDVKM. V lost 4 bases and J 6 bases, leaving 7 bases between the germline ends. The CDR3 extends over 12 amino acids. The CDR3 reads CASSSGSQPQHF. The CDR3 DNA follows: TGTGCCAGCAGTTCAGGGTCTCAGCCCCAGCATTTT.

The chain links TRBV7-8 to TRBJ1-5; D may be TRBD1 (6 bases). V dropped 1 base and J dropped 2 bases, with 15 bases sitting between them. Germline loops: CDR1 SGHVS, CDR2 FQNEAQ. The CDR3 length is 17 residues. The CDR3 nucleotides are TGTGCCAGCAGCTTAGAAACTATGGCAGGGGGCAATCAGCCCCAGCATTTT. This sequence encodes CASSLETMAGGNQPQHF.

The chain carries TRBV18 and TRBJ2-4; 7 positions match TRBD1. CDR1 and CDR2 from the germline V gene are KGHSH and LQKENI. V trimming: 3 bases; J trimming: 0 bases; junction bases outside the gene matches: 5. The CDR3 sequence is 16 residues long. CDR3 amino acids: CASSPATGLAKNIQYF. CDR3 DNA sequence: TGTGCCAGCTCACCTGCGACAGGGCTAGCCAAAAACATTCAGTACTTC.

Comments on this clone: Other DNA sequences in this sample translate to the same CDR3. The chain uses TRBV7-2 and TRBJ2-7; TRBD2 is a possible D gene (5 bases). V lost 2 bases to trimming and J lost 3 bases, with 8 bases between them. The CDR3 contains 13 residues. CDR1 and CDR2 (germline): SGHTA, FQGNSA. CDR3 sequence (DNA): TGTGCCAGCAGCTTAAACCGGGACTACGAGCAGTACTTC. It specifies CASSLNRDYEQYF.

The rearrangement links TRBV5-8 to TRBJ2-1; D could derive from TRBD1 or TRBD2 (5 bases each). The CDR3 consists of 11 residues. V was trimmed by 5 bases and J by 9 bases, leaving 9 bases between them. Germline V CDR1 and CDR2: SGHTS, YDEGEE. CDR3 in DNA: TGTGCCAGCAGGGGGACGGGTGAGCAGTTCTTC. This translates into CASRGTGEQFF.

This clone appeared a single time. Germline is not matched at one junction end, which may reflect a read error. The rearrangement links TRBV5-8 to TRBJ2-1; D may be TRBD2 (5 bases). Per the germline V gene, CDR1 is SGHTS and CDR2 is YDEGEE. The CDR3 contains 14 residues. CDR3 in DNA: TGTACCAGCAGCTCAAAATGGACTGACAATGAGCAGTTCTTC. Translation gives CTSSSKWTDNEQFF.

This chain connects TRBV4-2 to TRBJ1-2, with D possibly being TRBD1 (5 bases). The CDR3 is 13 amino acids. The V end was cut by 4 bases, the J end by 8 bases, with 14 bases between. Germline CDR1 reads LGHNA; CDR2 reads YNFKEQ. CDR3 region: CASSRTQEIGYTF. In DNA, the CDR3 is TGTGCCAGCAGCCGAACACAGGAAATCGGCTACACCTTC.

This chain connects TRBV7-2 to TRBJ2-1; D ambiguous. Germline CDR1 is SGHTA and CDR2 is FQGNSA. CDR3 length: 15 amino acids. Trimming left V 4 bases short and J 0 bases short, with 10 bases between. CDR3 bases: TGTGCCAGCAGCTCTGGGTCCTTCTCCTACAATGAGCAGTTCTTC. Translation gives CASSSGSFSYNEQFF.

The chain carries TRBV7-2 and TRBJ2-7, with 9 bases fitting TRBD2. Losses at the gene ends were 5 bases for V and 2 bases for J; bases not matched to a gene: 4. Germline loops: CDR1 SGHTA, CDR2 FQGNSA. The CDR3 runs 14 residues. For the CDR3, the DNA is TGTGCCAGCAGCGGTAGCGGGAGTGCCTACGAGCAGTACTTC. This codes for CASSGSGSAYEQYF.

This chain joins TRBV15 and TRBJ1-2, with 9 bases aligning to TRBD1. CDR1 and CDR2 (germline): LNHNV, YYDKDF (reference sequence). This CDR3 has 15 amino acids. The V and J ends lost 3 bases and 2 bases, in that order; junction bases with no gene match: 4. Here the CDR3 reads CATSRGGQGNYGYTF. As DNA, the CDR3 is TGTGCCACCAGCAGGGGGGGACAGGGAAACTATGGCTACACCTTC. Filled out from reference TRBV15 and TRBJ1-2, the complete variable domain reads DAMVIQNPRYQVTQFGKPVTLSCSQTLNHNVMYWYQQKSSQAPKLLFHYYDKDFNNEADTPDNFQSRRPNTSFCFLDIRSPGLGDTAMYLCATSRGGQGNYGYTFGSGTRLTVV.

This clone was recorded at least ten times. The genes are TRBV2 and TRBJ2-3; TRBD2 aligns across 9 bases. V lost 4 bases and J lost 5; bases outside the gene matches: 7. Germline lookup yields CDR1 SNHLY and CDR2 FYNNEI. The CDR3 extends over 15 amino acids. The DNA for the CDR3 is TGTGCCAGCAGTGTATTAGCGGGAGATTTAGATACGCAGTATTTT. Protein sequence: CASSVLAGDLDTQYF.

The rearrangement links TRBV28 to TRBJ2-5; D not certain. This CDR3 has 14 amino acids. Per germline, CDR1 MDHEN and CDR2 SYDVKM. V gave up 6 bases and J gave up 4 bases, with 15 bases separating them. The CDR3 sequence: CASRGTGLGETQYF. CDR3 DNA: TGTGCCAGCAGAGGAACCGGGCTCGGAGAGACCCAGTACTTC.